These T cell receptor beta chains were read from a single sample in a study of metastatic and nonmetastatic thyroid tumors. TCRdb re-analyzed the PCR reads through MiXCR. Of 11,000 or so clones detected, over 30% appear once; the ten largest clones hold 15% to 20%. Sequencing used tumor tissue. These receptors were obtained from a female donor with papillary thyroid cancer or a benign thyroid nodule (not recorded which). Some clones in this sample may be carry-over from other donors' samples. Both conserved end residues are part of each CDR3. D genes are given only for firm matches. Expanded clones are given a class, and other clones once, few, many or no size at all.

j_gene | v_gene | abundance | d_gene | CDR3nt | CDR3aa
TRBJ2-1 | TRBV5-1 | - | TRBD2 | TGCGCCAGCAGCTTTCCCCCCTCATCGGCTAGCGGATACAATGAGCAGTTCTTC | CASSFPPSSASGYNEQFF
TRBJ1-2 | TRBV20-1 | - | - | TGCAGTGCTAGTCCACCCCGTGGCTACACCTTC | CSASPPRGYTF
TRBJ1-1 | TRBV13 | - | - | TGTGCCAGCAGCCTGGGGGGAGGAAATCCTGAAGCTTTCTTT | CASSLGGGNPEAFF
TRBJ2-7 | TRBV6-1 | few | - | TGTGCCAGCAGTGACCCGGGGGCCGCCTACTACGAGCAGTACTTC | CASSDPGAAYYEQYF
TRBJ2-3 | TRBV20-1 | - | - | TGCAGTGCTAGACCCCACCAATTGGGAACAGATACGCAGTATTTT | CSARPHQLGTDTQYF
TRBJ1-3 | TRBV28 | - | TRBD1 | TGTGCCAGCAGTTTAGGCAGGGGGTCTGGAAACACCATATATTTT | CASSLGRGSGNTIYF
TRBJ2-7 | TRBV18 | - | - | TGTGCCAGCTCACCACCAGGCATTTACGAGCAGTACTTC | CASSPPGIYEQYF
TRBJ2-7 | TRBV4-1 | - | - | TGCGCCAGCAGCCAAGTCCCGGGGGCGGAAGAGCAGTACTTC | CASSQVPGAEEQYF
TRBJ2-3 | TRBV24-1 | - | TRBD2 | TGTGCCACCAGTCCAAATCTCGGGACTAGCGGAGGCACAGATACGCAGTATTTT | CATSPNLGTSGGTDTQYF
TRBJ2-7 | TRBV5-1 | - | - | TGCGCCAGCAGCTTGGAAGCCGGGTCTGGTTACGAGCAGTACTTC | CASSLEAGSGYEQYF
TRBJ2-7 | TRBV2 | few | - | TGTGCCAGCAGTGCCACATACACAAGCTCCTACGAGCAGTACTTC | CASSATYTSSYEQYF
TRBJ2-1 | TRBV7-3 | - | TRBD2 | TGTGCCAGCAGCCGGACTAGCGGGAGCAATGAGCAGTTCTTC | CASSRTSGSNEQFF
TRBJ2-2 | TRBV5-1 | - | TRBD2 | TGCGCCAGCAGCCCTGCAGCGGGAGTTATCGGCGGGGAGCTGTTTTTT | CASSPAAGVIGGELFF
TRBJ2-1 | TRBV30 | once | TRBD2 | TGTGCCTGGAGCCGACTAGCGGGAGGCTATGAGCAGTTCTTC | CAWSRLAGGYEQFF
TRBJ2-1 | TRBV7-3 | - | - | TGTGCCAGCAGCTCCTCCAGGGGTTCCTACAATGAGCAGTTCTTC | CASSSSRGSYNEQFF
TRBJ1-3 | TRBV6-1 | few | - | TGTGCCAGCAGTGGGATAAGACGGATCTCTGGAAACACCATATATTTT | CASSGIRRISGNTIYF
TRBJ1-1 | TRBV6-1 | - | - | TGTGCCAGCAATGAAGCGGTGGGGTTGAACACTGAAGCTTTCTTT | CASNEAVGLNTEAFF